This TCR beta chain appears in the sequencing data of a study of OX40 agonist ivuxolimab in advanced cancers. General notes on the study: The costimulatory receptor OX40 (CD134) was targeted by ivuxolimab, a fully human IgG2 agonistic monoclonal antibody. Partial responses occurred in three dose-escalation patients, of whom one had hepatocellular carcinoma and two had cutaneous melanoma. Of the roughly 53 patients in dose escalation, about 20 had hepatocellular carcinoma, roughly 15 had melanoma, 9 had renal cell carcinoma and 9 had head and neck cancer. In the dose-escalation cohort, 82.7% of patients were male, and the mean age was approximately 55 years, with a range of roughly 23 to 85. The paper covers the monotherapy dose-escalation part of the phase I ivuxolimab trial, which included N ≈ 57 patients. Intravenous ivuxolimab was administered to patients every 2 weeks at six dose levels: 0.01, 0.1, 0.3, 1.5, 3 and 10 mg/kg. Prior anti-PD-1, anti-PD-L1 or anti-CTLA-4 therapy was permitted, and checkpoint inhibitors had been received by about 37% of dose-escalation patients. The purpose of peripheral TCRbeta sequencing was to test whether ivuxolimab changed TCR sequence diversity and led to clonal T-cell expansion.

For this clone: Its antigen target is currently unknown. The sample holds no much larger clone one base away, and base qualities are not on file.

Broad study findings and their caveats: Low levels of normalized T-cell clonal expansion were also seen in some nonresponding patients. At doses from 0.1 to 3.0 mg/kg, clonal expansion was seen in both CD4+ and CD8+ blood T cells between baseline and week 6. After ivuxolimab, expanded clones were on average more numerous among CD8+ T cells than among CD4+ T cells. Partial responders in the 0.1-3.0 mg/kg groups had among the lowest normalized peripheral clonal expansion, especially among CD8+ T cells. Antigen specificity was not determined for the clonally expanded peripheral T cells.

V loses 0 bases, J loses 4 bases, and the germline ends lie 9 bases apart. The CDR3 goes from the cysteine to the phenylalanine over 14 residues. The CDR3 DNA has 42 bases and is translated from base 1. CDR1 and CDR2 were assigned from the germline V gene as LGHNA and YSLEER. Genomic DNA was extracted from sorted cells for sequencing of the TCRbeta CDR3 region. The immunoSEQ Assay was used for sequencing of TCRbeta CDR3 regions. Here the immuneACCESS table is served through TCRdb, limited to in-frame sequences with V and J called. Missing clones are a known gap in these copies; in checked studies unresolved V genes cover under half, and the rest lacks a known reason. The sample contains under 85,000 clones, approximately 93% of them found a single time. The top ten clonotypes cover approximately 11% of the sample. Patients with autoimmune disease history or receiving systemic immunosuppression were excluded from the trial. Peripheral blood for TCR sequencing was collected from all dose cohorts at baseline, on cycle 4 day 1, and on cycle 7 day 1. The samples were taken from a phase I, first-in-human, multicenter, open-label dose-escalation trial of ivuxolimab. The trial enrolled adults with locally advanced or metastatic head and neck squamous cell, hepatocellular, melanoma or renal cell carcinoma. Before TCR sequencing, CD4+ and CD8+ T cells were separately sorted from peripheral blood.

Sequencing used CD4+ or CD8+ T cells sorted from blood, obtained in a trial of the OX40 agonist ivuxolimab. The chain was built from TRBV4-3 and TRBJ1-2, with TRBD1 as a weak D call on 5 bases. The TCR was taken from an adult with an advanced solid tumor such as melanoma, head and neck, liver or kidney cancer. The CDR3 sequence is CASSQDLRGYGYTF. The nucleotide sequence is TGCGCCAGCAGCCAAGATTTGAGGGGCTATGGCTACACCTTC.